This T cell receptor beta chain was identified in a study of regulatory T cells in long-lasting Graves disease. Broader study findings: The persistent group shared roughly 2,700 public clonotypes, more than the roughly 970 shared by new patients.

Time point here: newly diagnosed GD, antithyroid drugs for less than 3 months. Researchers made the TCR library from RNA that was extracted from PBMCs. Approximately 10 milliliters of peripheral blood went into EDTA tubes. Details on this clonotype: The antigen is not known.

Sequencing libraries for TCR beta were prepared with iRepertoire HTBI primers and Arm-PCR of CDR3 regions. One entry per CDR3 protein results from TCRdb running MiXCR on the multiplex PCR reads. The profile shows 410,000 or so distinct CDR3 sequences, 15% of them singletons. The same sample was also used in a study of T cells in Graves' hyperthyroidism and ophthalmopathy. That source notes: Most clonotypes that expanded in the thyroid above 0.001 also showed up in blood.

The TCR originated in a woman aged 25 to 45 with Graves disease. Specimen: peripheral blood mononuclear cells (PBMCs), collected at new diagnosis, from a patient treated with antithyroid drugs.

In DNA form, the CDR3 reads TGTGCCAGTAGTATTAGAGGGGATAATCAGCCCCAGCATTTT. Amino acids: CASSIRGDNQPQHF. The chain employs TRBV19 and TRBJ1-5, with D possibly matching TRBD1 (5 bases). Trimming shortened V by 3 bases and J by 4 bases, and 10 bases separated the two germline ends. Germline-derived CDR1 and CDR2 are LNHDA and SQIVND (reference sequence). This CDR3 is 14 amino acids long. Based on the CDR3 plus reference TRBV19 and TRBJ1-5, the full variable domain is DGGITQSPKYLFRKEGQNVTLSCEQNLNHDAMYWYRQDPGQGLRLIYYSQIVNDFQKGDIAEGYSVSREKKESFPLTVTSAQKNPTAFYLCASSIRGDNQPQHFGDGTRLSIL.